This record looks at one T cell receptor (beta chain) sequence and its context. Its cognate antigen has yet to be identified. Base qualities were left out, and no much larger clone turns up one base away. Including cysteine and phenylalanine, the CDR3 has 13 amino acids. Only the CDR3 DNA is retained, 39 bases long and in frame from the first base. The germline V gene (reference sequence) supplies CDR1 SGHAT and CDR2 FQDESV. Trimming costs V 5 bases and J 2 bases, and their ends lie 9 bases apart. The data belong to a study of blood T cell repertoires in COVID-19 (dated by TCRdb to about 2020). Regarding the research as a whole: Samples covering the acute and convalescent phases of COVID-19 were provided by collaborators in the United States, Italy and Spain. The material from the prospective study consisted of cDNA or gDNA derived from T cells, B-cell-depleted T cells, or PBMCs. The dataset comprised deeply sampled blood TCRbeta repertoires from subjects exposed to, actively infected with, or recovered from COVID-19. The repertoires were released in a freely available public database intended as a resource for research on the immune response to SARS-CoV-2. The samples were drawn from the first 160 participants of the ongoing ImmuneRACE study and from 950 to 1,500 subjects provided by 6 global collaborators. Sample metadata almost always included a de-identified subject ID, COVID-19 status, age in years and sex. Where available, HLA class I and class II types were taken from metadata supplied by the sample provider and were not determined by assay-based typing. What the study reported, not specific to this receptor: The amount of clinical and demographic metadata varied by source and participant and was provided uncurated.

TCRbeta CDR3 regions were amplified from genomic DNA using the immunoSEQ Assay, a bias-controlled multiplex PCR. Processing in the source paper ran as follows. The number of nucleated cells in each sample was estimated from the amplification of reference gene primers within the assay. To quantify the absolute abundance of each unique TCRbeta CDR3 rearrangement, sequence reads were collapsed and filtered. For each sample, productive Simpson clonality was calculated as the square root of Simpson's diversity index over productive rearrangements. Here the immuneACCESS table is served through TCRdb, limited to in-frame sequences with V and J called. Missing clones are a known gap in these copies; in checked studies unresolved V genes cover under half, and the rest lacks a known reason. The DNA gave D and trimming, while V, J and clone size come from that table. Here the sample has about 76,000 clones; about 88% occur a single time. The ten largest make up 9.5% to 12% of the sample.

In Seattle, one collaborating source enrolled patients while the infection was active and tracked those patients longitudinally over the course of disease. Collaborating institutions collected whole blood in K2EDTA tubes following their own protocols. For TCRbeta analysis, collaborators shipped samples in one of three forms: frozen whole blood, isolated PBMCs, or DNA extracted from either of those sample types. The chain is made from TRBV11-1 and TRBJ1-2; no confident D gene assignment can be made. The receptor was derived from a man aged 55-75 years with COVID-19, enrolled during active disease. The sequenced material came from peripheral blood. CDR3 region: CASSPEGNYGYTF. The base sequence is TGTGCCAGCAGCCCTGAGGGCAACTATGGCTACACCTTC.